Presented here are 5 T cell receptor beta chains from one specimen sequenced in a study of Graves' ophthalmopathy and Graves' hyperthyroidism (dated by TCRdb to between 2017 and 2018). Data came from an Illumina HiSeq 2000. TCR beta CDR3 regions were amplified from RNA transcripts for repertoire sequencing. HTBI primers and the Qiagen OneStep RT-PCR kit were used in a first-round RT-PCR, which was followed by a second-round multiplex PCR, size selection and purification. The public reads were reanalyzed by TCRdb: fastp trimming at Q25, MiXCR alignment, in-frame beta chains only. Rows are combined by CDR3 protein, so each entry shows the most common genes and DNA. The sample table shows under 800,000 distinct CDR3 sequences, and 22% are seen once. The top ten clones comprise about 6.6% of the sample. The sample taken for sequencing was peripheral blood. These receptors were obtained from a woman aged 18-29 years with stable Graves' hyperthyroidism. Some clones in this sample may be carry-over from other donors' samples. Donor details come from another sample of the same person, matched by shared clones.

This clonotype was found a few times. The V gene is TRBV19, the J gene TRBJ1-2; TRBD1 is a possible D gene (6 bases). The CDR3 length is 13 residues. V shed 6 bases and J shed 8 bases, with 16 bases lying between them. CDR1 and CDR2 (germline): LNHDA, SQIVND (reference sequence). The CDR3 sequence is CASSLDRLEGYTF. DNA for the CDR3: TGTGCCAGTAGCCTAGACAGGCTAGAAGGCTACACCTTC.

There are many counts of this clonotype. The chain recombines TRBV5-1 with TRBJ2-7; no clear D gene. V lost 1 base and J 6 bases, leaving 14 bases between the germline ends. Per the germline V gene, CDR1 is SGHRS and CDR2 is YFSETQ. The CDR3 sequence is 14 residues long. CDR3 residues: CASSLQAPVGEQYF. In DNA, the CDR3 is TGCGCCAGCAGCTTGCAGGCCCCCGTGGGCGAGCAGTACTTC.

This clonotype showed up many times. The chain joins TRBV28 to TRBJ1-6; TRBD1 might be the D (5 bases). The CDR3 spans 16 residues. The germline V and J ends were trimmed by 3 bases and 6 bases, with 15 bases remaining between them. Germline V gene data show CDR1 as MDHEN and CDR2 as SYDVKM. In nucleotides, the CDR3 is TGTGCCAGCAGTTTTGCTTCAGGGCAACTTAATTCACCCCTCCACTTT. This gives the protein CASSFASGQLNSPLHF. The full variable domain, its missing parts supplied by reference TRBV28 and TRBJ1-6, is DVKVTQSSRYLVKRTGEKVFLECVQDMDHENMFWYRQDPGLGLRLIYFSYDVKMKEKGDIPEGYSVSREKKERFSLILESASTNQTSMYLCASSFASGQLNSPLHFGNGTRLTVT.

This clonotype was seen ten or more times. The V gene is TRBV7-6, the J gene TRBJ2-2; 11 bases are shared with TRBD2. This CDR3 contains 17 residues. V shed 5 bases, J shed 6 bases, and the junction held 11 bases outside the gene matches. Germline CDR1 and CDR2: SGHVS and FNYEAQ. The CDR3 nucleotides are TGTGCCAGCAGCCCCAAGACTAGCGGGATAGGGGCCGGGGAGCTGTTTTTT. Translation: CASSPKTSGIGAGELFF. The whole variable domain, filled in from reference TRBV7-6 and TRBJ2-2, reads GAGVSQSPRYKVTKRGQDVALRCDPISGHVSLYWYRQALGQGPEFLTYFNYEAQQDKSGLPNDRFSAERPEGSISTLTIQRTEQRDSAMYRCASSPKTSGIGAGELFFGEGSRLTVL.

This clonotype was seen a handful of times. The chain links TRBV9 to TRBJ1-2; D is undetermined. This CDR3 contains 12 residues. Germline CDR1 reads SGDLS; CDR2 reads YYNGEE. Trimming took 4 bases from V and 7 from J, leaving 11 bases between them. CDR3 sequence reads: CASSTRRGGYTF. The DNA for the CDR3 is TGTGCCAGCAGCACCCGGCGTGGTGGCTACACCTTC.